The subject of this entry is one T cell receptor beta chain. Its antigen remains unidentified. Per-base quality was not reported, and no clone a single base away is much larger than it. Participants in the prospective study were enrolled through a virtual design, were aged about 18 to 100 years, and lived in fewer than 30 United States geographic areas. To assign participants to cohorts, the prospective study relied on clinical history that participants themselves reported in a screening survey and a study questionnaire. Recovered participants in ImmuneRACE Cohort 3 were defined by two consecutive negative NP/OP PCR tests, clearance by a healthcare professional, or resolution of symptoms. Mobile phlebotomists in the prospective study collected whole blood, serum and a nasopharyngeal or oropharyngeal swab from every participant. Over an approximately 2-month period, participants in the prospective study had the option of providing additional blood draws and questionnaires. Before DNA extraction, blood samples from the prospective study were shipped at room temperature or frozen.

TCRbeta CDR3 regions were amplified from genomic DNA using the immunoSEQ Assay, a bias-controlled multiplex PCR. The authors' pipeline ran thus. Within the assay, amplification of reference gene primers was used to estimate how many nucleated cells each sample contained. To quantify the absolute abundance of each unique TCRbeta CDR3 rearrangement, sequence reads were collapsed and filtered. For each sample, productive Simpson clonality was calculated as the square root of Simpson's diversity index across productive rearrangements. TCRdb obtained this table from immuneACCESS and retained in-frame rearrangements with V and J assigned. These tables miss some clones; where compared with another copy, unresolved V genes account for less than half of the shortfall, and the remainder is unexplained. V and J calls and clone size are as listed in that table; D and trimming were resolved from the DNA. This sample comprises about 350,000 clones, approximately 84% of them detected only once. The ten largest clonotypes hold 0.9% to 1.2% of the sample.

These data belong to a study of blood T cell repertoires in COVID-19 (dated by TCRdb to the early 2020s). Background on the whole study: The collaborator samples originated in the United States, Italy and Spain and spanned the acute and convalescent phases of COVID-19. The dataset comprised deeply sampled blood TCRbeta repertoires from subjects exposed to, actively infected with, or recovered from COVID-19. Samples were obtained from the ongoing ImmuneRACE study (first 160 participants) and from approximately 1,200 subjects provided by 6 global collaborators. Where HLA class I and class II types were available, the types were taken from metadata supplied by the sample provider, not from assay-based typing. Nearly every sample came with metadata listing a de-identified subject ID, COVID-19 status, age in years and sex. The repertoires were released in a freely available public database intended as a resource for research on the immune response to SARS-CoV-2. The material from the prospective study consisted of cDNA or gDNA derived from T cells, B-cell-depleted T cells, or PBMCs.

What the work shows at the level of the full study, not this receptor alone: The quantity of clinical and demographic metadata differed by source and by participant and was supplied without curation.

This receptor was taken from a woman aged 25-40 years who had recovered from COVID-19. The sample was PBMCs or T cells enriched from blood (not recorded which).

The CDR3 reads CASSQGRLAGGGQFF. The sequence in DNA is TGTGCCAGCAGCCAAGGACGACTAGCGGGGGGAGGGCAGTTCTTC. The chain uses TRBV3-1 (or the pseudogene TRBV3-2) and TRBJ2-1; the central 13 bases match TRBD2. Germline trimming: 1 base from V, 12 bases from J; junction bases outside gene matches: 6. Taken from cysteine to phenylalanine, the CDR3 has 15 residues. Only the CDR3 DNA is retained, 45 bases long and in frame from the first base. The germline V gene encodes CDR1 LGHDT and CDR2 YNNKEL (reference sequence).